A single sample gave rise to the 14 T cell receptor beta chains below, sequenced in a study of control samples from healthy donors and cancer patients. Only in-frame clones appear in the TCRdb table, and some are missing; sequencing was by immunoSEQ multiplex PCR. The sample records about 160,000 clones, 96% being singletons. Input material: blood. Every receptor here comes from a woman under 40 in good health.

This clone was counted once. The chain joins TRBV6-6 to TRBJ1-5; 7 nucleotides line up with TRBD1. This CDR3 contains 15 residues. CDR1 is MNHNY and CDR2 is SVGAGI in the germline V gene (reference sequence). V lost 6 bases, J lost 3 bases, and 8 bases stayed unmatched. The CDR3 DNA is TGTGCCAGCAGCTTGGGACAGAGCAACAATCAGCCCCAGCATTTT. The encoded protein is CASSLGQSNNQPQHF.

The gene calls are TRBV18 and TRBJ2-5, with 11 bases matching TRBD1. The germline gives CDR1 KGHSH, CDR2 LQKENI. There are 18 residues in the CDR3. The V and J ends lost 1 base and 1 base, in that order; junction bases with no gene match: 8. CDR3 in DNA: TGTGCCAGCTCACCACAATTGGGCGGGACAGGGGGCCAAGAGACCCAGTACTTC. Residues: CASSPQLGGTGGQETQYF.

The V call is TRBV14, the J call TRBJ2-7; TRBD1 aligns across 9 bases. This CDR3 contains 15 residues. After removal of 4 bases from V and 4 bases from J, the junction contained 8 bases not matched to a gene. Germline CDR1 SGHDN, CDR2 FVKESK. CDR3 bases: TGTGCCAGCAGCCGAGTGGGACAGGGACGATACGAGCAGTACTTC. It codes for CASSRVGQGRYEQYF.

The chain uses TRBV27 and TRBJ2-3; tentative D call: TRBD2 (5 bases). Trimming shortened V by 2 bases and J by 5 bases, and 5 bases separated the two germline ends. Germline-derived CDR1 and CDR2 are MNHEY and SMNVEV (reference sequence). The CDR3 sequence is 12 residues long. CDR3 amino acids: CASSLEGDTQYF. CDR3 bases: TGTGCCAGCAGTTTAGAGGGAGATACGCAGTATTTT.

The CDR3 here is CASSLLLNSGTGELFF. DNA of the CDR3: TGTGCCAGCAGCTTACTGCTGAATAGCGGCACCGGGGAGCTGTTTTTT. The rearrangement joins TRBV7-9 to TRBJ2-2; tentative D call: TRBD2 (6 bases). The CDR3 loop spans 16 amino acids. CDR1 SEHNR and CDR2 FQNEAQ come from the germline V gene (reference sequence). Trimming removed 2 bases at V and 4 bases at J, with 14 bases between.

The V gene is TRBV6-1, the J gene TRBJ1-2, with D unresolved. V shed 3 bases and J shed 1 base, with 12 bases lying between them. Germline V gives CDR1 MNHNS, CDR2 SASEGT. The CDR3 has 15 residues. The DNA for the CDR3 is TGTGCCAGCAGTGATCCGGCAGGACTTAACTATGGCTACACCTTC. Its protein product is CASSDPAGLNYGYTF.

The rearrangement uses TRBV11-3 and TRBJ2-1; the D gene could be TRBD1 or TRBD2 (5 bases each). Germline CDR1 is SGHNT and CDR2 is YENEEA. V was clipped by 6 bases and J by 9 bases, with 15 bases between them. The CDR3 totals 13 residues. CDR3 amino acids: CASSTGAGTEQFF. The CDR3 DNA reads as TGTGCCAGCAGTACCGGGGCGGGCACTGAGCAGTTCTTC.

CDR3 residues: CASRSDREVDYGYTF. The DNA for the CDR3 is TGTGCAAGTCGCTCGGACAGGGAGGTCGACTATGGCTACACCTTC. This chain uses TRBV12-2 with TRBJ1-2; the table's D call TRBD1 went unverified against the DNA. TRBV12-2 is recorded as a pseudogene. The CDR3 consists of 15 residues.

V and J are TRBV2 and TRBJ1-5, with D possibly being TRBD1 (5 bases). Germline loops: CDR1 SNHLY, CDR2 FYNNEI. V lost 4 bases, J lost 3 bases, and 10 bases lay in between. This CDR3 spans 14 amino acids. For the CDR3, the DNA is TGTGCCAGCAGTGCGAGGGGCGTCAATCAGCCCCAGCATTTT. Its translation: CASSARGVNQPQHF.

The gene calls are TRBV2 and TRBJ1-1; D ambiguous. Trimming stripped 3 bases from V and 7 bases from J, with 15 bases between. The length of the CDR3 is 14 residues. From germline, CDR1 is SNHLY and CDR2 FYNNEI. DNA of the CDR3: TGTGCCAGCAGTGACAAACTACCTTTGGGTGAAGCTTTCTTT. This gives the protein CASSDKLPLGEAFF.

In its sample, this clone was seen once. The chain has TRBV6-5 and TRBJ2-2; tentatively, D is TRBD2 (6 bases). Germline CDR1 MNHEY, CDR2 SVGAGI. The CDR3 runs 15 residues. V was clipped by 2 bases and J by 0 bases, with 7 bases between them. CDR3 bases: TGTGCCAGCAGTTACCGCGGGGCGAACACCGGGGAGCTGTTTTTT. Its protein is CASSYRGANTGELFF.

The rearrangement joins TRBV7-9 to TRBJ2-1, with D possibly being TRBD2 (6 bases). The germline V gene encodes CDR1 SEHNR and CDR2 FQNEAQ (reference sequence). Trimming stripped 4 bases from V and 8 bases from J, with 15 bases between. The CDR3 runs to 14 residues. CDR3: CASSSRLGFHEQFF. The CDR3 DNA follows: TGTGCCAGCAGCTCCCGACTAGGGTTCCATGAGCAGTTCTTC.

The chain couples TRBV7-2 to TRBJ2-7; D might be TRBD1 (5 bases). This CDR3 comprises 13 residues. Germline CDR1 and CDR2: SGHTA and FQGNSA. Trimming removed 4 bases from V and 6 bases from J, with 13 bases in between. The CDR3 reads CASSSYSGSEQYF. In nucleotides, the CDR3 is TGTGCCAGCAGCTCGTACTCAGGGTCCGAGCAGTACTTC.

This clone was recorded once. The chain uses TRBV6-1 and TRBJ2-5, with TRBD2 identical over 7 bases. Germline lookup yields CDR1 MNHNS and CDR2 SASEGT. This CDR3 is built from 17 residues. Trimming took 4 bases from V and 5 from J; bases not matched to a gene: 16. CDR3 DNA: TGTGCCAGCAGTGCCATCGGAGGGAGGGCCTATCCTGAGACCCAGTACTTC. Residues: CASSAIGGRAYPETQYF.